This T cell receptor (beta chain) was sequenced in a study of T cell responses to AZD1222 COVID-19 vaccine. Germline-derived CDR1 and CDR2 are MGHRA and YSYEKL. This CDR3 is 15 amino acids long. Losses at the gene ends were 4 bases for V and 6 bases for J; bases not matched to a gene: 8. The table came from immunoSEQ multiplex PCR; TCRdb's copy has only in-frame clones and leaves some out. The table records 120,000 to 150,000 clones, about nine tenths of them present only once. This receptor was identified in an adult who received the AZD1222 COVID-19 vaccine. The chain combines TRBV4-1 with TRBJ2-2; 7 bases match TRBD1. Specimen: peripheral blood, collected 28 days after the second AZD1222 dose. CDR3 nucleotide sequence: TGCGCCAGCAGCCCCCGACAGGGCTCGCCCGGGGAGCTGTTTTTT. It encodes CASSPRQGSPGELFF.